What follows are 27 T cell receptor beta chains derived from one specimen sequenced in a study of blood T cell repertoires in COVID-19. Assay: immunoSEQ multiplex PCR; the TCRdb copy retains only in-frame clones and omits some. This table has about 73,000 clones, around 83% appearing once. The sequenced sample was peripheral blood. The receptors stem from a man aged 45 to 65 with active COVID-19.

The count of this clone is one. The chain is built from TRBV27 and TRBJ2-2; TRBD2 aligns across 9 bases. Trimming cost V 2 bases and J 7 bases; bases outside gene matches: 11. The CDR3 length is 17 residues. The germline CDR1 and CDR2 sequences are MNHEY and SMNVEV (reference sequence). CDR3 sequence reads: CASSLRRGAGGVGELFF. Here the CDR3 DNA reads TGTGCCAGCAGTTTAAGGAGAGGAGCGGGAGGAGTCGGGGAGCTGTTTTTT.

The chain links TRBV2 to TRBJ2-1, with 12 bases aligning to TRBD2. V shed 3 bases and J 8 bases; nucleotides not matched to a gene: 5. In germline, CDR1 is SNHLY, CDR2 FYNNEI. This CDR3 spans 15 amino acids. The CDR3 DNA follows: TGTGCCAGCAGTGAGTCGACTAGCGGGGGCCATGAGCAGTTCTTC. This gives the protein CASSESTSGGHEQFF.

J is TRBJ2-6 and V is TRBV6-6; tentative D call: TRBD2 (6 bases). The CDR3 loop spans 15 amino acids. V was cut by 2 bases and J by 4 bases, with 9 bases left in between. Germline CDR1 and CDR2: MNHNY and SVGAGI (reference sequence). CDR3 region: CASSYRGSGANVLTF. The CDR3 DNA sequence: TGTGCCAGCAGTTACCGGGGGTCCGGGGCCAACGTCCTGACTTTC.

The chain uses TRBV7-8 and TRBJ2-7; D is ambiguous. Germline CDR1 is SGHVS and CDR2 is FQNEAQ. The CDR3 has 12 amino acids. The ends were cut back, 4 bases at V and 0 bases at J, with 4 bases in the middle. CDR3 nucleotides: TGTGCCAGCAGCTCTTTCTCCTACGAGCAGTACTTC. It is translated as CASSSFSYEQYF.

The CDR3 is CASSVFGVQETQYF. The CDR3 bases are TGTGCCAGCAGCGTATTCGGGGTTCAAGAGACCCAGTACTTC. The chain links TRBV9 to TRBJ2-5, with D tentatively TRBD2 (5 bases). The CDR3 sequence is 14 residues long. V lost 1 base to trimming and J lost 2 bases, with 9 bases between them. Germline values: CDR1 SGDLS, CDR2 YYNGEE.

The V gene is TRBV7-9, the J gene TRBJ2-7; 7 bases fit TRBD1. V was clipped by 1 base and J by 2 bases; unmatched bases: 2. The CDR3 loop spans 14 amino acids. Germline V gene data show CDR1 as SEHNR and CDR2 as FQNEAQ (reference sequence). CDR3 sequence: CASSLEGTAYEQYF. The CDR3, as DNA: TGTGCCAGCAGCTTAGAAGGGACAGCCTACGAGCAGTACTTC.

The chain uses TRBV4-3 and TRBJ2-2, with D maybe TRBD2 (6 bases). Germline lookup yields CDR1 LGHNA and CDR2 YSLEER. V lost 0 bases and J lost 4, with 15 bases in between. The length of the CDR3 is 17 residues. CDR3 nucleotides: TGCGCCAGCAGCCAAGATACCGGGGACGGGAGCACCGGGGAGCTGTTTTTT. Residues: CASSQDTGDGSTGELFF.

The chain has TRBV5-4 and TRBJ2-3; D is possibly TRBD2 (7 bases). The germline V gene has CDR1 SGHNT and CDR2 YYREEE (reference sequence). This CDR3 spans 14 amino acids. The ends were cut back, 4 bases at V and 6 bases at J, with 15 bases in the middle. CDR3 sequence reads: CASSPKGGADTQYF. As DNA, the CDR3 is TGTGCCAGCAGCCCAAAGGGGGGGGCGGATACGCAGTATTTT.

V is TRBV6-6 and J is TRBJ1-1, with a tentative D call TRBD1 (5 bases). V lost 6 bases, J lost 8 bases, and 13 bases lay in between. The CDR3 is 12 residues long. Germline assignment: CDR1 MNHNY and CDR2 SVGAGI (reference sequence). The CDR3 nucleotides are TGTGCCAGCAGCCTCTCCTCAGGGGAAGCTTTCTTT. It is translated as CASSLSSGEAFF.

This rearrangement joins TRBV5-6 to TRBJ2-5, with TRBD2 identical over 8 bases. Germline V gene lookup returns CDR1 SGHDT and CDR2 YYEEEE. This CDR3 is 14 amino acids long. V shed 3 bases, J shed 1 base, and the junction held 2 bases outside the gene matches. The CDR3 protein is CASSWRGAQETQYF. The DNA for the CDR3 is TGTGCCAGCAGCTGGCGGGGGGCCCAAGAGACCCAGTACTTC.

V and J are TRBV7-2 and TRBJ1-4; 7 bases map to TRBD1. The germline V gene encodes CDR1 SGHTA and CDR2 FQGNSA. Germline trimming cut 5 bases from V and 3 bases from J; bases unmatched to any gene: 6. This CDR3 comprises 15 residues. In DNA form, the CDR3 reads TGTGCCAGCAGCCATCGCCAGGGGGCTAATGAAAAACTGTTTTTT. Residues: CASSHRQGANEKLFF.

The chain is built from TRBV7-2 and TRBJ1-5, with TRBD1 as a possible D gene (6 bases). Trimming pared 1 base from V and 7 bases from J, leaving 11 bases between. CDR3 length: 14 residues. The V gene's germline CDR1 is SGHTA and CDR2 FQGNSA. CDR3 sequence (DNA): TGTGCCAGCAGCTTAGGAGGGCAGGGGCAGCCCCAGCATTTT. The encoded protein is CASSLGGQGQPQHF.

J is TRBJ2-7 and V is TRBV29-1, with TRBD1 matching 10 bases. This CDR3 is built from 14 residues. V was clipped by 5 bases and J by 1 base; unmatched bases: 5. CDR1 is SQVTM and CDR2 is ANQGSEA in the germline V gene. The CDR3 DNA sequence: TGCAGCGTTACGACAGGGGGCAGGTCCTACGAGCAGTACTTC. This translates into CSVTTGGRSYEQYF.

The V gene is TRBV9, the J gene TRBJ2-1, with TRBD2 matching 11 bases. V was clipped by 4 bases and J by 3 bases; unmatched bases: 0. This CDR3 has 14 amino acids. CDR1 is SGDLS, CDR2 YYNGEE, per germline. The CDR3 is CASSTSGGYNEQFF. The CDR3 DNA reads as TGTGCCAGCAGCACTAGCGGGGGCTACAATGAGCAGTTCTTC.

V and J are TRBV9 and TRBJ2-7; D remains unclear. CDR1 and CDR2 (germline): SGDLS, YYNGEE. The CDR3 extends over 14 amino acids. The V end was cut by 0 bases, the J end by 6 bases, with 13 bases between. CDR3 in amino acids: CASSVGDSASEQYF. The CDR3, as DNA: TGTGCCAGCAGCGTAGGTGACTCCGCCTCCGAGCAGTACTTC.

The gene calls are TRBV6-6 and TRBJ2-1; TRBD2 matches 12 bases. Germline CDR1 reads MNHNY; CDR2 reads SVGAGI (reference sequence). J lost 5 bases, V lost 2 bases, and 1 base had no gene match. This CDR3 comprises 15 residues. CDR3 in amino acids: CASSYRTSGNNEQFF. The CDR3 DNA is TGTGCCAGCAGTTACCGGACTAGCGGGAACAATGAGCAGTTCTTC.

The chain carries TRBV11-3 and TRBJ2-2; the match to TRBD2 covers 7 bases. CDR1 and CDR2 (germline): SGHNT, YENEEA. The junction had 8 bases not matched to a gene; V was cut back by 2 bases and J by 8 bases. This CDR3 is built from 15 residues. The CDR3 region is CASSLQGGSIGELFF. CDR3 nucleotides: TGTGCCAGCAGCTTACAAGGCGGGAGTATTGGGGAGCTGTTTTTT.

This sequence joins TRBV7-3 and TRBJ2-1; TRBD1 agrees at 7 bases. V lost 5 bases, J lost 7 bases, and 14 bases stayed unmatched. There are 16 residues in the CDR3. Germline V gene lookup returns CDR1 SGHTA and CDR2 FQGTGA. CDR3 bases: TGTGCCAGCAGCAACCCCGGGACAGAGGCAGGGAATGAGCAGTTCTTC. This translates into CASSNPGTEAGNEQFF.

The V gene is TRBV15, the J gene TRBJ2-2; D unresolved. Germline V gives CDR1 LNHNV, CDR2 YYDKDF (reference sequence). The CDR3 length is 11 residues. V dropped 7 bases and J dropped 7 bases, with 7 bases sitting between them. The CDR3 region has the DNA TGTGCCACCATCTTGTTCGGGGAGCTGTTTTTT. This translates into CATILFGELFF. Variable domain in full (rest from reference TRBV15 and TRBJ2-2): DAMVIQNPRYQVTQFGKPVTLSCSQTLNHNVMYWYQQKSSQAPKLLFHYYDKDFNNEADTPDNFQSRRPNTSFCFLDIRSPGLGDTAMYLCATILFGELFFGEGSRLTVL.

This chain uses TRBV18 with TRBJ1-2; 9 positions agree with TRBD1. The CDR3 covers 15 residues. Trimming took 5 bases from V and 3 from J; bases not matched to a gene: 7. CDR1 and CDR2 (germline): KGHSH, LQKENI. Here the CDR3 reads CASSSTGGVDYGYTF. CDR3 sequence (DNA): TGTGCCAGCTCATCTACAGGGGGCGTTGACTATGGCTACACCTTC.

The chain employs TRBV27 and TRBJ2-3; TRBD1 is a possible D gene (5 bases). This CDR3 is 14 amino acids long. In germline, CDR1 is MNHEY, CDR2 SMNVEV (reference sequence). Trimming took off 5 bases at V and 5 bases at J, with 14 bases between the two ends. CDR3 sequence reads: CASSRQRRGDTQYF. Written as DNA, the CDR3 is TGTGCCAGCAGTCGCCAAAGAAGGGGAGATACGCAGTATTTT.

The CDR3 nucleotides read TGTGCCAGCAGCTTGTCCAATGCTAAAAATCAGCCCCAGCATTTT. Translated, it gives CASSLSNAKNQPQHF. V gene TRBV7-2 combines with J gene TRBJ1-5; D remains ambiguous. The germline CDR1 and CDR2 sequences are SGHTA and FQGNSA. Trimming stripped 3 bases from V and 4 bases from J, with 13 bases between. CDR3 length equals 15 residues.

The chain couples TRBV6-6 to TRBJ2-5; 7 bases are a match to TRBD1. The CDR3 is made up of 12 amino acids. Germline values: CDR1 MNHNY, CDR2 SVGAGI (reference sequence). The V and J ends lost 2 bases and 10 bases, in that order; junction bases with no gene match: 4. The CDR3 reads CASSYGQGDQYF. The CDR3 DNA reads as TGTGCCAGCAGTTACGGTCAGGGGGACCAGTACTTC.

This rearrangement joins TRBV4-2 to TRBJ1-1; 8 bases are shared with TRBD1. Germline V gene sequence: CDR1 LGHNA, CDR2 YNFKEQ. V shed 1 base, J shed 0 bases, and the junction held 1 base outside the gene matches. The CDR3 is made up of 15 amino acids. The chain's CDR3 is CASSQAGQVNTEAFF. In DNA form, the CDR3 reads TGTGCCAGCAGCCAAGCGGGACAGGTGAACACTGAAGCTTTCTTT.

The chain joins TRBV14 to TRBJ2-7; perhaps TRBD2 as D (5 bases). Trimming removed 1 base from V and 3 bases from J, with 13 bases in between. CDR3 size: 15 residues. CDR1 is SGHDN and CDR2 is FVKESK in the germline V gene. The CDR3: CASSQALAPNYEQYF. CDR3 sequence (DNA): TGTGCCAGCAGCCAAGCGTTAGCGCCTAACTACGAGCAGTACTTC.

The gene calls are TRBV7-3 and TRBJ2-1, with 8 bases aligning to TRBD1. Trimming removed 8 bases from V and 8 bases from J; junction bases left unmatched: 8. Germline V CDR1 and CDR2: SGHTA, FQGTGA. This CDR3 spans 13 amino acids. CDR3 nucleotide sequence: TGTGCCAGCCGTAGGACAGGGAGCGATGAGCAGTTCTTC. It codes for CASRRTGSDEQFF.

The chain uses TRBV4-1 and TRBJ2-1, with D maybe TRBD2 (6 bases). This CDR3 comprises 14 residues. Trimming shortened V by 0 bases and J by 10 bases, and 13 bases separated the two germline ends. Germline values: CDR1 MGHRA, CDR2 YSYEKL. CDR3 coding DNA: TGCGCCAGCAGCCAAGATCTCGGCGGGGACGAGCAGTTCTTC. It translates to CASSQDLGGDEQFF.